This TCR beta chain appears in the sequencing data of a study of technical replicates of blood from several donors. Measured with immunoSEQ multiplex PCR; TCRdb has only the in-frame clones, and not every one. The data contain some 70,000 clones, roughly 97% of them seen just once; the ten biggest clones take up approximately 0.3%. The length of the CDR3 is 14 residues. Germline lookup yields CDR1 PRHDT and CDR2 FYEKMQ (reference sequence). Trimming pared 4 bases from V and 0 bases from J, leaving 4 bases between. Sequencing input: T cells isolated from PBMCs. The sequence was collected from a human donor in good health. The chain combines TRBV13 with TRBJ2-6; D not resolved. The CDR3 sequence is CASSSFSGANVLTF. As DNA, the CDR3 is TGTGCCAGCAGCTCATTCTCTGGGGCCAACGTCCTGACTTTC.